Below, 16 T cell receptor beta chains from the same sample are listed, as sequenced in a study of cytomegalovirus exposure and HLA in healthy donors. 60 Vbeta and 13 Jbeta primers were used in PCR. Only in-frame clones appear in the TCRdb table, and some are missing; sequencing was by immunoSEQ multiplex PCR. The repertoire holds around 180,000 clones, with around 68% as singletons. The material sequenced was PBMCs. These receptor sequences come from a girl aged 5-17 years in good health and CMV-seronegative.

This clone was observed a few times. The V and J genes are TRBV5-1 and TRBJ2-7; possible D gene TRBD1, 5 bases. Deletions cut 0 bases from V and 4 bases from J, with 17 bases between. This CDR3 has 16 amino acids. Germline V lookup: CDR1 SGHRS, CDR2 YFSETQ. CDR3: CASSLVLGGHFYEQYF. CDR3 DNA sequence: TGCGCCAGCAGCTTGGTCCTCGGCGGACATTTTTACGAGCAGTACTTC.

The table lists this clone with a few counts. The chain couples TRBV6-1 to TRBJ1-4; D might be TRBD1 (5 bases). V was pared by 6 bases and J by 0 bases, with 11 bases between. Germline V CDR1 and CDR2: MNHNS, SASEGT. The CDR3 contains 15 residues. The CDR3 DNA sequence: TGTGCCAGCAGACCACAGGTGGCAACTAATGAAAAACTGTTTTTT. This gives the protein CASRPQVATNEKLFF.

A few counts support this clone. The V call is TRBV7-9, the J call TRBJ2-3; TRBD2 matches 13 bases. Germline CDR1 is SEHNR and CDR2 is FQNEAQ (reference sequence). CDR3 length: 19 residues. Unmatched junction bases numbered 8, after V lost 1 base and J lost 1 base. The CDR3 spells CASSLGGLAGRLGTDTQYF. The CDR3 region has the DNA TGTGCCAGCAGCTTAGGGGGACTAGCGGGGCGATTGGGCACAGATACGCAGTATTTT. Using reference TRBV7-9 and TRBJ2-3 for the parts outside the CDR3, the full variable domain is DTGVSQNPRHKITKRGQNVTFRCDPISEHNRLYWYRQTLGQGPEFLTYFQNEAQLEKSRLLSDRFSAERPKGSFSTLEIQRTEQGDSAMYLCASSLGGLAGRLGTDTQYFGPGTRLTVL.

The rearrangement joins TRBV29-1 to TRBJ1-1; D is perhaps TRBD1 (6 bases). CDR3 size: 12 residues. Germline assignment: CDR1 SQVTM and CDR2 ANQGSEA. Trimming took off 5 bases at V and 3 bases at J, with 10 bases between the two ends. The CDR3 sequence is CSVNGQYTEAFF. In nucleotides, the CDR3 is TGCAGCGTTAACGGACAGTACACTGAAGCTTTCTTT. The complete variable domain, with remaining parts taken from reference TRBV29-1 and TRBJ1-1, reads SAVISQKPSRDICQRGTSLTIQCQVDSQVTMMFWYRQQPGQSLTLIATANQGSEATYESGFVIDKFPISRPNLTFSTLTVSNMSPEDSSIYLCSVNGQYTEAFFGQGTRLTVV.

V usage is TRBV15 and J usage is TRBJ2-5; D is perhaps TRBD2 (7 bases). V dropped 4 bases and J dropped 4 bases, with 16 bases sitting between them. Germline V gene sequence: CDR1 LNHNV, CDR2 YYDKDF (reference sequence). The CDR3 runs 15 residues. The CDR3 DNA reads TGTGCCACCAGCACAGAACAGGGACTACTAGAGACCCAGTACTTC. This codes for CATSTEQGLLETQYF.

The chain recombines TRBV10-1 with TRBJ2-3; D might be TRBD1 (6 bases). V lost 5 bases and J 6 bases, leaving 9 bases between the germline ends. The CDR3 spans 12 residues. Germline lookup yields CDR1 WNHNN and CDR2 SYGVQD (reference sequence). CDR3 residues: CASSNREDTQYF. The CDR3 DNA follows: TGCGCCAGCAGTAACAGGGAGGATACGCAGTATTTT.

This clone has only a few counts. The CDR3 is CASSTGTGDSLGANVLTF. The CDR3 region has the DNA TGTGCCAGCAGCACGGGGACAGGGGACTCTCTCGGGGCCAACGTCCTGACTTTC. J is TRBJ2-6 and V is TRBV5-6; 10 bases match TRBD1. Trimming took 4 bases from V and 4 from J; bases not matched to a gene: 11. The CDR3 is 18 residues long. Germline CDR1 and CDR2: SGHDT and YYEEEE.

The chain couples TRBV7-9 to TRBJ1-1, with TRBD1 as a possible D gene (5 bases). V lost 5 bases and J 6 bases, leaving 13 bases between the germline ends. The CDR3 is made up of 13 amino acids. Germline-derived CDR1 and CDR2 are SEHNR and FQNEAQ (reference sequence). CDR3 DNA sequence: TGTGCCAGCAGCCTTCAGGGTTTTGCTGAAGCTTTCTTT. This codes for CASSLQGFAEAFF.

CDR3: CASSSLPGQGNGYTF. The CDR3 DNA follows: TGTGCCAGCAGTTCGCTACCGGGACAGGGGAATGGCTACACCTTC. The genes are TRBV6-6 and TRBJ1-2; 10 nucleotides align to TRBD1. In germline, CDR1 is MNHNY, CDR2 SVGAGI (reference sequence). The CDR3 extends over 15 amino acids. After removal of 4 bases from V and 6 bases from J, the junction contained 8 bases not matched to a gene.

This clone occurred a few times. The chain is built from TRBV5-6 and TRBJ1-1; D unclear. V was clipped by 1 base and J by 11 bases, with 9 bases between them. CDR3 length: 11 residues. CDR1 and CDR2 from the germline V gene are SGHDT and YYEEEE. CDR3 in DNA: TGTGCCAGCAGCTTGCGGGGTAGGGCTTTCTTT. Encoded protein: CASSLRGRAFF. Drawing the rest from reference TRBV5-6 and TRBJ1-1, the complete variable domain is DAGVTQSPTHLIKTRGQQVTLRCSPKSGHDTVSWYQQALGQGPQFIFQYYEEEERQRGNFPDRFSGHQFPNYSSELNVNALLLGDSALYLCASSLRGRAFFGQGTRLTVV.

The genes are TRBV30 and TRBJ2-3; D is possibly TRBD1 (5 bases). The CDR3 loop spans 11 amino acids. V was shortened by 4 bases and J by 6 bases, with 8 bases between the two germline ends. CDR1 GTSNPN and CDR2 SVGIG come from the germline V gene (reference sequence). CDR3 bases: TGTGCCTGGACAGGGTCGGATACGCAGTATTTT. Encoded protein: CAWTGSDTQYF.

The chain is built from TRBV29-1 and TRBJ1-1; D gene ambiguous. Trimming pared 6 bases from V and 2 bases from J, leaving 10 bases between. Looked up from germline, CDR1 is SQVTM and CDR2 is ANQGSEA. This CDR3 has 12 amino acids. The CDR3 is CSVHTGNTEAFF. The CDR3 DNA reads TGCAGCGTGCATACGGGTAACACTGAAGCTTTCTTT. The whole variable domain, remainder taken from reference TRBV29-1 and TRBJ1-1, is SAVISQKPSRDICQRGTSLTIQCQVDSQVTMMFWYRQQPGQSLTLIATANQGSEATYESGFVIDKFPISRPNLTFSTLTVSNMSPEDSSIYLCSVHTGNTEAFFGQGTRLTVV.

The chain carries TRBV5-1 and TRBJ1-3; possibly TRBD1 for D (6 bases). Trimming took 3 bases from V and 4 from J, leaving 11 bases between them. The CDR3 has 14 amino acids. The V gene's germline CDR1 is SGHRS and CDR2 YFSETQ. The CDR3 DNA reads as TGCGCCAGCAGCTCCACAGGGTCGGGAAACACCATATATTTT. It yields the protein CASSSTGSGNTIYF.

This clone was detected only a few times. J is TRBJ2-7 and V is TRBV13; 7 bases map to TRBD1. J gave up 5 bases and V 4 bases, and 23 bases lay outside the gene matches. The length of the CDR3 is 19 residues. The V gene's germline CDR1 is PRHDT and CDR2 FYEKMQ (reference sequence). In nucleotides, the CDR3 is TGTGCCAGCAGCTCAGAGGGTTTATTCGGCAGGGGGATAACCGACGAGCAGTACTTC. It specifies CASSSEGLFGRGITDEQYF.

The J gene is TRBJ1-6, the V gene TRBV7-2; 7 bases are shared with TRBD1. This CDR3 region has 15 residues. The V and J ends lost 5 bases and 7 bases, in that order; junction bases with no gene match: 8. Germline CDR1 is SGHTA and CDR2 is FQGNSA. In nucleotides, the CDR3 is TGTGCCAGCAGCCCAAGACAGGGCGGCAATTCACCCCTCCACTTT. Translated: CASSPRQGGNSPLHF.

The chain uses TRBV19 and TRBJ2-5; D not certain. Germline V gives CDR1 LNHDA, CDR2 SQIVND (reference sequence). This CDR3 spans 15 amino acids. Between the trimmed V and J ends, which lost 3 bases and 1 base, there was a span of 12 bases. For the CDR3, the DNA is TGTGCCAGTAGTATTACTGCGACATTCCAAGAGACCCAGTACTTC. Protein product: CASSITATFQETQYF.